The 6 T cell receptor beta chains below were found in one sample sequenced in a study of OX40 agonist ivuxolimab in advanced cancers. Here immunoSEQ multiplex PCR was the method, and the copy in TCRdb shows in-frame clones only, minus some. The data contain under 100,000 clones, roughly four fifths of them seen just once; the ten biggest clones take up roughly 5.5%. Here the sequenced sample was CD4+ or CD8+ T cells sorted from blood, taken in a trial of the OX40 agonist ivuxolimab. The receptors derive from an adult with an advanced solid tumor such as melanoma, head and neck, liver or kidney cancer.

The chain has TRBV7-9 and TRBJ2-2, with D unresolved. CDR1 SEHNR and CDR2 FQNEAQ come from the germline V gene (reference sequence). This CDR3 spans 13 amino acids. The germline V and J ends were trimmed by 5 bases and 3 bases, with 7 bases remaining between them. For the CDR3, the DNA is TGTGCCAGCAGCCGACCAGACACCGGGGAGCTGTTTTTT. It is translated as CASSRPDTGELFF.

The V and J genes are TRBV4-2 and TRBJ2-1; TRBD2 might be the D (5 bases). Trimming cost V 1 base and J 3 bases, with 7 bases left between them. The CDR3 runs 14 residues. Germline CDR1 LGHNA, CDR2 YNFKEQ. CDR3 nucleotides: TGTGCCAGCAGCCAAGCGACTAACTACAATGAGCAGTTCTTC. Encoded protein: CASSQATNYNEQFF.

The chain joins TRBV2 to TRBJ2-6; TRBD1 is a possible D gene (7 bases). Germline CDR1 SNHLY, CDR2 FYNNEI. This CDR3 contains 16 residues. V lost 6 bases to trimming and J lost 0 bases, with 12 bases between them. The DNA for the CDR3 is TGTGCCAGCAGGCGGGACAGCTTCTCTGGGGCCAACGTCCTGACTTTC. Residues: CASRRDSFSGANVLTF.

The gene calls are TRBV4-1 and TRBJ2-7; 8 bases align to TRBD2. Germline assignment: CDR1 MGHRA and CDR2 YSYEKL. There are 18 residues in the CDR3. V shed 0 bases and J 3 bases; nucleotides not matched to a gene: 13. This chain's CDR3 is CASSQDSTGRVVVYEQYF. The CDR3 nucleotides read TGCGCCAGCAGCCAAGACAGCACCGGGAGGGTGGTCGTCTACGAGCAGTACTTC.

This chain uses TRBV7-9 with TRBJ2-2, with 9 bases lining up with TRBD2. The junction had 7 bases not matched to a gene; V was cut back by 0 bases and J by 8 bases. Germline values: CDR1 SEHNR, CDR2 FQNEAQ (reference sequence). The CDR3 covers 16 residues. CDR3 amino acids: CASSLAKGTSPGELFF. The DNA of the CDR3 is TGTGCCAGCAGCTTAGCCAAGGGGACTAGCCCGGGGGAGCTGTTTTTT.

The V gene is TRBV9, the J gene TRBJ2-1, with TRBD1 identical over 7 bases. The J segment lost 11 bases and the V segment lost 0 bases, leaving 8 bases of the junction unmatched. Germline lookup yields CDR1 SGDLS and CDR2 YYNGEE. The CDR3 length is 14 residues. CDR3 nucleotides: TGTGCCAGCAGCGTAGTGGGACAGCCTAGGAAGCAGTTCTTC. Its translation: CASSVVGQPRKQFF.